The 15 T cell receptor beta chains presented below share a single source sample, sequenced in a study of shared clonotypes between healthy human individuals. Clones were sequenced by immunoSEQ multiplex PCR, and TCRdb holds only the in-frame ones, with some missing. The table records just over 2,000,000 clones, 90% to 95% of them present only once. The specimen sequenced was naive CD4+ T cells sorted from blood. This sample's subset: CD45RA+ positively selected. The receptors were sampled from a man between 18 and 29 years old in good health.

As for this clone: Within the sample, other DNA sequences also encode this same CDR3. This rearrangement joins TRBV27 to TRBJ1-5, with TRBD1 matching over 10 bases. Germline lookup yields CDR1 MNHEY and CDR2 SMNVEV (reference sequence). With 4 bases clipped from V and 4 bases from J, the junction kept 7 bases outside the gene matches. The CDR3 runs to 16 residues. Here the CDR3 DNA reads TGTGCCAGCAGTTCGTTGGGACAGGGGAGTAATCAGCCCCAGCATTTT. Translation gives CASSSLGQGSNQPQHF.

J is TRBJ1-4 and V is TRBV5-6, with a possible D match to TRBD1 (5 bases). The V gene lost 0 bases and the J gene lost 3 bases, with 9 bases spanning the gap. CDR3 length equals 15 residues. Germline V gives CDR1 SGHDT, CDR2 YYEEEE. CDR3 nucleotides: TGTGCCAGCAGCTTGGCCAGGGCCCCTAATGAAAAACTGTTTTTT. Its protein is CASSLARAPNEKLFF.

The chain is built from TRBV7-2 and TRBJ1-5; weak D call: TRBD1 (6 bases). V gave up 6 bases and J gave up 3 bases, with 21 bases separating them. This CDR3 has 17 residues. Germline lookup yields CDR1 SGHTA and CDR2 FQGNSA. This CDR3 reads CASSPQDGAGVNQPQHF. As DNA, the CDR3 is TGTGCCAGCAGTCCTCAGGACGGGGCAGGGGTCAATCAGCCCCAGCATTTT.

This clone was counted ten times or more. The chain carries TRBV5-1 and TRBJ2-7; 7 bases agree with TRBD1. After removal of 0 bases from V and 0 bases from J, the junction contained 9 bases not matched to a gene. Per germline, CDR1 SGHRS and CDR2 YFSETQ. The CDR3 sequence is 17 residues long. As DNA, the CDR3 is TGCGCCAGCAGCTTGGGACAGGGAGCTCGTCGCTCCTACGAGCAGTACTTC. Translation: CASSLGQGARRSYEQYF.

The chain uses TRBV25-1 and TRBJ2-7, with 8 bases lining up with TRBD1. This CDR3 has 12 amino acids. V dropped 6 bases and J dropped 6; count of bases not matched to a gene: 4. Germline V gene sequence: CDR1 MGHDK, CDR2 SYGVNS. CDR3 residues: CASSGQGPEQYF. The CDR3 bases are TGTGCCAGCAGCGGACAGGGTCCCGAGCAGTACTTC.

This clone was recorded once. The chain has TRBV4-3 and TRBJ1-6; TRBD1 matches at 8 bases. The CDR3 sequence is 15 residues long. The ends lost 4 bases at V and 5 bases at J; junction bases unmatched: 4. Germline V gene data show CDR1 as LGHNA and CDR2 as YSLEER. This chain's CDR3 is CASSLGQGDNSPLHF. The CDR3 DNA is TGCGCCAGCAGCCTAGGACAGGGAGATAATTCACCCCTCCACTTT.

V and J are TRBV6-1 and TRBJ1-4, with D possibly TRBD1 on 6 matching bases. Per the germline V gene, CDR1 is MNHNS and CDR2 is SASEGT. V was shortened by 4 bases and J by 8 bases, with 11 bases between the two germline ends. This CDR3 spans 13 amino acids. The CDR3 region is CASSAQGREKLFF. CDR3 in DNA: TGTGCCAGCAGTGCCCAGGGGAGGGAAAAACTGTTTTTT.

As to this clone: Other DNA sequences in this specimen translate into the identical CDR3. The rearrangement uses TRBV29-1 and TRBJ1-4; perhaps TRBD1 as D (5 bases). The V gene's germline CDR1 is SQVTM and CDR2 ANQGSEA. The V end was cut by 7 bases, the J end by 3 bases, with 12 bases between. The length of the CDR3 is 13 residues. This CDR3 reads CSARDGANEKLFF. The CDR3 bases are TGCAGCGCCCGGGACGGAGCTAATGAAAAACTGTTTTTT. The full variable domain, its missing parts supplied by reference TRBV29-1 and TRBJ1-4, is SAVISQKPSRDICQRGTSLTIQCQVDSQVTMMFWYRQQPGQSLTLIATANQGSEATYESGFVIDKFPISRPNLTFSTLTVSNMSPEDSSIYLCSARDGANEKLFFGSGTQLSVL.

The V gene is TRBV4-1, the J gene TRBJ2-7; 7 bases fit TRBD1. The ends lost 1 base at V and 3 bases at J; junction bases unmatched: 3. This CDR3 contains 14 residues. Germline CDR1 is MGHRA and CDR2 is YSYEKL. CDR3 sequence reads: CASSQGGGGYEQYF. The CDR3 DNA is TGCGCCAGCAGCCAAGGAGGGGGCGGCTACGAGCAGTACTTC.

This chain connects TRBV7-2 to TRBJ1-1; maybe TRBD1 (5 bases). This CDR3 has 15 amino acids. V lost 1 base and J lost 5, with 14 bases in between. Germline V gene lookup returns CDR1 SGHTA and CDR2 FQGNSA. The CDR3 spells CASSLVGVMGTEAFF. CDR3 coding DNA: TGTGCCAGCAGCTTAGTGGGGGTTATGGGGACTGAAGCTTTCTTT.

The table lists this clone with a count of one. Other DNA variants within this sample encode the same CDR3. The chain uses TRBV6-1 and TRBJ1-3, with D possibly being TRBD1 (5 bases). The CDR3 is made up of 14 amino acids. Germline values: CDR1 MNHNS, CDR2 SASEGT. V lost 1 base and J 4 bases, leaving 8 bases between the germline ends. The CDR3 here is CASSEVGAGNTIYF. Written as DNA, the CDR3 is TGTGCCAGCAGTGAAGTAGGGGCAGGAAACACCATATATTTT.

J is TRBJ2-3 and V is TRBV11-3; D uncertain. Trimming removed 5 bases from V and 5 bases from J, with 8 bases in between. The CDR3 spans 12 residues. The germline gives CDR1 SGHNT, CDR2 YENEEA. The CDR3 loop is CASSAQKDTQYF. The DNA of the CDR3 is TGTGCCAGCAGCGCCCAAAAAGATACGCAGTATTTT.

About this clone: At the DNA level, this CDR3 is encoded by other sequences in the same sample as well. The CDR3, as DNA: TGTGCCAGCAGTGATCGGGACAGGGCAACAGATACGCAGTATTTT. Translating it yields CASSDRDRATDTQYF. The V and J genes are TRBV2 and TRBJ2-3, with TRBD1 matching over 9 bases. Per the germline V gene, CDR1 is SNHLY and CDR2 is FYNNEI. The CDR3 totals 15 residues. With V trimmed by 3 bases and J by 3 bases, 4 bases remained unmatched.

This chain links TRBV5-1 with TRBJ2-7, with unresolved D. Trimming took off 1 base at V and 3 bases at J, with 14 bases between the two ends. Germline assignment: CDR1 SGHRS and CDR2 YFSETQ. This CDR3 contains 15 residues. The DNA of the CDR3 is TGCGCCAGCAGCTTGTTTGACACGCTAAACTACGAGCAGTACTTC. Its translation: CASSLFDTLNYEQYF.

The gene calls are TRBV5-6 and TRBJ2-2; D gene unclear. CDR1 is SGHDT, CDR2 YYEEEE, per germline. The CDR3 sequence is 13 residues long. Trimming pared 0 bases from V and 7 bases from J, leaving 7 bases between. The CDR3 nucleotides are TGTGCCAGCAGCTTGGGAGGCCTCGGGGAGCTGTTTTTT. This codes for CASSLGGLGELFF. Full variable domain (outside the CDR3, taken from reference TRBV5-6 and TRBJ2-2): DAGVTQSPTHLIKTRGQQVTLRCSPKSGHDTVSWYQQALGQGPQFIFQYYEEEERQRGNFPDRFSGHQFPNYSSELNVNALLLGDSALYLCASSLGGLGELFFGEGSRLTVL.